The clone carrying this T cell receptor (beta chain) was recorded many times. Its antigen remains unidentified. There were TCR beta CDR3 regions amplified from RNA transcripts. An initial round of RT-PCR targeting the TCR CDR3 relied on the HTBI primer set. TCRdb fed the multiplex PCR reads into MiXCR, producing one record per CDR3 protein. This table has hundreds of thousands of distinct CDR3 sequences, 14% appearing once. These data come from a study of T cells in Graves' hyperthyroidism and ophthalmopathy. This CDR3 has 13 amino acids. Trimming left V 3 bases short and J 8 bases short, with 13 bases between. Study conclusions and caveats: The blood repertoire included most of the expanded thyroid clonotypes above 0.001.

The chain has TRBV12-3 or TRBV12-4 and TRBJ1-2; no reliable D call. The specimen was blood. This receptor was taken from a woman under 30 with Graves' hyperthyroidism. CDR3 coding DNA: TGTGCCAGCAGTTTGTTTCCAGGAGGAGGCTACACCTTC. It encodes CASSLFPGGGYTF.